This T cell receptor (beta chain) was obtained from a study of blood T cell repertoires in COVID-19. Study-level information: Collection of acute and convalescent COVID-19 samples took place in the United States, Italy and Spain. Nucleic acid was either cDNA or gDNA, and it came from T cells, B-cell-depleted T cells, or PBMCs.

V gave up 4 bases and J gave up 5 bases, with 9 bases separating them. The CDR3 consists of 13 residues. Germline CDR1 and CDR2: SGHKS and YYEKEE (reference sequence). In the original workflow: Reference gene primer amplification yielded estimated nucleated cell counts. Sequencing was performed with immunoSEQ multiplex PCR; in TCRdb, only in-frame clones are kept and a portion is missing. V and J calls and clone size are those listed in that table; D and trimming were worked out from the DNA. The table records 150,000 to 200,000 clones, 84% of them present only once. The receptor's source is a man aged 18 to 35 with active or convalescent COVID-19. Input material: peripheral blood. The chain is built from TRBV5-5 and TRBJ2-2; D perhaps matches TRBD2 (6 bases). CDR3 sequence: CASSAGRTGELFF. The CDR3 DNA follows: TGTGCCAGCAGCGCGGGACGGACCGGGGAGCTGTTTTTT.